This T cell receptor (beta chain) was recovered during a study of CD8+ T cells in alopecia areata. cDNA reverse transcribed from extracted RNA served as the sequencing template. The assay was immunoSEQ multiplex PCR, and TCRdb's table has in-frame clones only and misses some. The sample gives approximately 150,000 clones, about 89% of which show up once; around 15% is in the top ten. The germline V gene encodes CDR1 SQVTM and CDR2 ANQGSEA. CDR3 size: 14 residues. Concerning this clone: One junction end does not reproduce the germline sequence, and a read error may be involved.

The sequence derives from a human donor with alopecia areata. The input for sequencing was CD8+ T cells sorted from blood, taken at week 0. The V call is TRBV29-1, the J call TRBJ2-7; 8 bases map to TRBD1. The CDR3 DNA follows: TGCAGCGTAGAAGACAGGGGCGTCCCCTACGAGCAGTACTTC. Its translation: CSVEDRGVPYEQYF.